This T cell receptor (beta chain) was obtained from a study of T-cell reconstitution after alpha-beta-depleted transplantation in children. Unique molecular identifiers were incorporated when the TCRbeta library was constructed. TCRdb itself ran the PCR reads through MiXCR, one entry per CDR3 protein. Of about 610,000 distinct CDR3 sequences in the sample, about a quarter were seen once. The sample holds a few counts of this clonotype. The target antigen is unknown. Study-wide results and limits: The study traced high day-60 TCRbeta diversity in some patients to surviving recipient T cells and thymic progenitors. A year had passed since transplant, and T-cell counts and diversity by then came mostly from newly produced T cells. Reported findings indicate that, about two months after transplant, alpha-beta T cells came from several hundred expanded clones, which were derived from non-depleted graft cells.

Trimming left V 4 bases short and J 5 bases short, with 12 bases between. Germline CDR1 is SGHRS and CDR2 is YFSETQ. The CDR3 is 13 residues long. J is TRBJ2-5 and V is TRBV5-1; unclear D gene. The source is a boy in the first two years of life with Wiskott-Aldrich syndrome, due to receive a stem cell transplant. The sample consisted of PBMCs, taken before TCRalphabeta/CD19-depleted stem cell transplant. CDR3 residues: CASSTVQKETQYF. In nucleotides, the CDR3 is TGCGCCAGCAGCACAGTCCAAAAGGAGACCCAGTACTTC.